This T cell receptor beta chain comes out of a study of response to subunit inactivated influenza vaccine. Each CDR3 protein is one row after TCRdb ran MiXCR on the RT-PCR reads. The sample lists 550,000 to 800,000 distinct CDR3 sequences, around 16% occurring once. Worth noting for this clonotype: The antigen remains unidentified. Because the CDR3's place on the DNA is in doubt, the DNA is left out and the CDR3 is given as listed by TCRdb.

Both ends counted, the CDR3 spans 14 residues. CDR1 and CDR2 (germline): SQVTM, ANQGSEA. Regarding the study as a whole: A suggestion made by the authors is that each seasonal influenza vaccination recruits few new T cells.

Material: PBMCs from blood, obtained 11 to 12 days after vaccination. The receptor was derived from a man aged 50-60 years who received an inactivated influenza vaccine. The V and J genes are TRBV29-1 and TRBJ1-2; whether TRBD1, the table's D call, matches the DNA was not checked. The chain's CDR3 is CSVEGESPWGAGTF.